The next 28 T cell receptor beta chains were all read from a single sample in a study of cytomegalovirus exposure and HLA in healthy donors. Researchers ran the PCR with 60 Vbeta and 13 Jbeta primers. The method was immunoSEQ multiplex PCR; TCRdb's version includes in-frame clones alone and lacks a portion of them. The table records 250,000 to 300,000 clones, 84% of them present only once. The sample consisted of PBMCs. The receptor source for this set is a woman aged 40 to 50 in good health and CMV-seropositive.

J is TRBJ2-3 and V is TRBV7-2; maybe TRBD2 (6 bases). CDR3 length equals 17 residues. Per the germline V gene, CDR1 is SGHTA and CDR2 is FQGNSA. With 2 bases removed from V and 5 bases from J, the gap between germline ends came to 20 bases. The CDR3 coding sequence is TGTGCCAGCAGCTTAAGTTTGCGGGGACTTCCTAGAGATACGCAGTATTTT. It is translated as CASSLSLRGLPRDTQYF.

The chain carries TRBV10-3 and TRBJ2-1; a weak D match, TRBD2 (5 bases). Per germline, CDR1 ENHRY and CDR2 SYGVKD. Trimming took off 3 bases at V and 10 bases at J, with 10 bases between the two ends. The CDR3 is made up of 12 amino acids. The CDR3 coding sequence is TGTGCCATCAGTGATTCTAGCTGGGAGCAGTTCTTC. Amino acid sequence: CAISDSSWEQFF.

The chain uses TRBV7-8 and TRBJ2-7, with 11 bases matching TRBD2. Germline V CDR1 and CDR2: SGHVS, FQNEAQ. The CDR3 is 15 residues long. V was clipped by 5 bases and J by 4 bases; unmatched bases: 7. The CDR3 nucleotides read TGTGCCAGCAGCCGTAGCGGGAGGGCCGGATACGAGCAGTACTTC. Translation: CASSRSGRAGYEQYF.

The chain recombines TRBV19 with TRBJ2-3; a weak D match, TRBD2 (6 bases). Germline V gene sequence: CDR1 LNHDA, CDR2 SQIVND (reference sequence). Trimming cost V 7 bases and J 0 bases, with 14 bases left between them. There are 15 residues in the CDR3. CDR3 DNA sequence: TGTGCCAGTACCCCAACTAGCTCCAGCACAGATACGCAGTATTTT. It yields the protein CASTPTSSSTDTQYF.

This rearrangement joins TRBV7-7 to TRBJ2-1; 9 nucleotides match TRBD2. J gave up 7 bases and V 5 bases, and 3 bases lay outside the gene matches. The CDR3 consists of 13 residues. Per germline, CDR1 SSHAT and CDR2 FNYEAQ (reference sequence). The CDR3 DNA reads as TGTGCCAGCAGCCGGACTAGCGTAAATGAGCAGTTCTTC. This encodes CASSRTSVNEQFF.

This clone is a singleton in its sample. The chain recombines TRBV30 with TRBJ2-7, with TRBD2 as a possible D gene (5 bases). Trimming pared 0 bases from V and 4 bases from J, leaving 16 bases between. This CDR3 region has 15 residues. Germline values: CDR1 GTSNPN, CDR2 SVGIG (reference sequence). CDR3 region: CAWSVRRAILYEQYF. The CDR3 DNA is TGTGCCTGGAGTGTAAGGCGGGCTATATTATACGAGCAGTACTTC.

The J gene is TRBJ2-3, the V gene TRBV29-1; the match to TRBD1 covers 7 bases. Germline V gene sequence: CDR1 SQVTM, CDR2 ANQGSEA. Trimming removed 7 bases from V and 4 bases from J; junction bases left unmatched: 14. The CDR3 is 15 residues long. CDR3 nucleotides: TGCAGCGCGGGACGACAGAGGGGGCTTGCAGATACGCAGTATTTT. This sequence encodes CSAGRQRGLADTQYF.

The V gene is TRBV5-1, the J gene TRBJ2-7; 8 bases line up with TRBD1. Trimming cost V 0 bases and J 0 bases; bases outside gene matches: 8. The CDR3 is made up of 17 amino acids. Germline V lookup: CDR1 SGHRS, CDR2 YFSETQ. CDR3 nucleotides: TGCGCCAGCAGCTTGGACTCCGGACAGGGCTACTCCTACGAGCAGTACTTC. It yields the protein CASSLDSGQGYSYEQYF.

V is TRBV5-4 and J is TRBJ2-2; 14 nucleotides line up with TRBD2. The CDR3 spans 17 residues. Germline lookup yields CDR1 SGHNT and CDR2 YYREEE (reference sequence). V shed 4 bases, J shed 2 bases, and the junction held 4 bases outside the gene matches. This chain's CDR3 is CASSTGLAGGNTGELFF. For the CDR3, the DNA is TGTGCCAGCAGCACAGGACTAGCGGGAGGTAACACCGGGGAGCTGTTTTTT.

J is TRBJ2-5 and V is TRBV6-1; TRBD2 matches at 10 bases. The closer fit of TRBJ2-7 to the DNA end suggests the J call may be wrong. The CDR3 loop spans 16 amino acids. Looked up from germline, CDR1 is MNHNS and CDR2 is SASEGT. CDR3 DNA: TGTGCCAGCAGTGCACTACTAGCGGGAAGCACCTACGAGCAGTACTTC. Its protein product is CASSALLAGSTYEQYF.

CDR3 DNA: TGTGCCAGCAGCTCGGAAAGGGGAGGGGACGGGGAGCTGTTTTTT. Its protein product is CASSSERGGDGELFF. V gene TRBV11-3 combines with J gene TRBJ2-2, with 7 bases lining up with TRBD2. The CDR3 runs to 15 residues. Germline CDR1 and CDR2: SGHNT and YENEEA. The J segment lost 7 bases and the V segment lost 4 bases, leaving 9 bases of the junction unmatched.

The V call is TRBV7-2, the J call TRBJ2-4; maybe TRBD2 (6 bases). The CDR3 contains 17 residues. V lost 1 base to trimming and J lost 0 bases, with 13 bases between them. Germline-derived CDR1 and CDR2 are SGHTA and FQGNSA. The CDR3 is CASSLGPSEKAKNIQYF. In DNA form, the CDR3 reads TGTGCCAGCAGCTTAGGGCCTAGCGAGAAAGCCAAAAACATTCAGTACTTC.

The chain employs TRBV27 and TRBJ2-1; 10 bases align to TRBD2. The CDR3 length is 19 residues. Germline trimming cut 0 bases from V and 8 bases from J; bases unmatched to any gene: 16. CDR1 and CDR2 from the germline V gene are MNHEY and SMNVEV (reference sequence). The CDR3 DNA reads TGTGCCAGCAGTTTATCGCAGTTGGGTGCTAGCGGGAGAACCCATGAGCAGTTCTTC. Amino acid sequence: CASSLSQLGASGRTHEQFF.

V usage is TRBV5-1 and J usage is TRBJ2-1; a weak D match, TRBD2 (6 bases). This CDR3 is built from 15 residues. Trimming pared 1 base from V and 3 bases from J, leaving 11 bases between. Germline-derived CDR1 and CDR2 are SGHRS and YFSETQ. The CDR3 DNA reads TGCGCCAGCAGCTTGTTAGGCGGGAACTACAATGAGCAGTTCTTC. Translated, it gives CASSLLGGNYNEQFF.

The chain joins TRBV9 to TRBJ2-2; 12 bases align to TRBD2. The CDR3 is 18 amino acids. From germline, CDR1 is SGDLS and CDR2 YYNGEE. V lost 2 bases and J lost 4; bases outside the gene matches: 9. The CDR3: CASSVGLAGGPSTGELFF. In DNA, the CDR3 is TGTGCCAGCAGCGTGGGGCTAGCGGGAGGGCCGAGCACCGGGGAGCTGTTTTTT.

The gene calls are TRBV21-1 and TRBJ2-3; the table's D call of TRBD1 was not tested on the DNA. TRBV21-1 is shown as a pseudogene. The CDR3 spans 16 residues. CDR3: CASSKALGRRTDTQYF. The CDR3 bases are TGTGCCAGCAGCAAAGCGCTTGGGCGCCGCACAGATACGCAGTATTTT.

The chain is built from TRBV28 and TRBJ1-5; 8 nucleotides agree with TRBD1. The CDR3 extends over 14 amino acids. CDR1 is MDHEN and CDR2 is SYDVKM in the germline V gene. The V and J ends lost 2 bases and 6 bases, in that order; junction bases with no gene match: 3. The CDR3 reads CASSLDRGGQPQHF. The DNA of the CDR3 is TGTGCCAGCAGTTTAGACAGGGGCGGTCAGCCCCAGCATTTT.

This clone was seen only a few times. Germline and junction disagree at one end, which may indicate a read error. V gene TRBV7-7 combines with J gene TRBJ2-5, with D possibly being TRBD1 (6 bases). The CDR3 runs 13 residues. Germline loops: CDR1 SSHAT, CDR2 FNYEAQ (reference sequence). The CDR3 loop reads CASSPTGKETQYF. The CDR3 nucleotides read TGTGCTAGCAGTCCCACAGGGAAGGAGACCCAGTACTTC.

This clone appeared a few times. The chain joins TRBV25-1 to TRBJ2-5; D possibly corresponds to TRBD2 (6 bases). Deletions cut 2 bases from V and 0 bases from J, with 7 bases between. The CDR3 contains 14 residues. Germline CDR1 reads MGHDK; CDR2 reads SYGVNS. DNA for the CDR3: TGTGCCAGCAGTGAACCGGGGGACCAAGAGACCCAGTACTTC. Translated: CASSEPGDQETQYF.

The chain has TRBV4-3 and TRBJ1-5; TRBD1 agrees at 9 bases. The CDR3 runs 16 residues. Germline V gives CDR1 LGHNA, CDR2 YSLEER. V dropped 0 bases and J dropped 4; count of bases not matched to a gene: 4. The CDR3 loop is CASSQDRGTGNQPQHF. CDR3 bases: TGCGCCAGCAGCCAAGATAGAGGGACAGGGAATCAGCCCCAGCATTTT.

This rearrangement joins TRBV18 to TRBJ1-2, with 9 bases identical to TRBD1. The CDR3 totals 17 residues. V was pared by 2 bases and J by 6 bases, with 13 bases of the junction left unmatched. Germline V gene data show CDR1 as KGHSH and CDR2 as LQKENI. The CDR3 region is CASSPGSRTGDWDGYTF. The CDR3 DNA follows: TGTGCCAGCTCACCAGGGTCGAGGACAGGGGACTGGGATGGCTACACCTTC.

This clone was seen a handful of times. The chain employs TRBV6-4 and TRBJ2-3; TRBD2 agrees at 8 bases. Germline CDR1 MRHNA, CDR2 SNTAGT. The V and J ends lost 3 bases and 1 base, in that order; junction bases with no gene match: 0. The CDR3 is 14 amino acids. CDR3 loop: CASSETSGTDTQYF. The CDR3 coding sequence is TGTGCCAGCAGTGAGACTAGCGGCACAGATACGCAGTATTTT.

J is TRBJ1-4 and V is TRBV7-9, with D tentatively TRBD1 (6 bases). Per the germline V gene, CDR1 is SEHNR and CDR2 is FQNEAQ (reference sequence). The CDR3 is 15 amino acids. V lost 3 bases and J lost 8, with 16 bases in between. This CDR3 reads CASSFRSGVSEKLFF. CDR3 in DNA: TGTGCCAGCAGCTTTAGATCAGGGGTGTCGGAAAAACTGTTTTTT.

The chain employs TRBV7-9 and TRBJ1-4; the match to TRBD1 covers 8 bases. The V gene's germline CDR1 is SEHNR and CDR2 FQNEAQ (reference sequence). Trimming took 1 base from V and 4 from J; bases not matched to a gene: 5. The CDR3 extends over 16 amino acids. CDR3 protein: CASSLVSGQGNEKLFF. In nucleotides, the CDR3 is TGTGCCAGCAGCTTAGTAAGCGGACAGGGTAATGAAAAACTGTTTTTT.

V is TRBV7-9 and J is TRBJ2-3, with 10 bases fitting TRBD2. Germline V gene sequence: CDR1 SEHNR, CDR2 FQNEAQ (reference sequence). The length of the CDR3 is 15 residues. The junction had 5 bases not matched to a gene; V was cut back by 5 bases and J by 3 bases. The CDR3 coding sequence is TGTGCCAGCAGCCTTCGACTAGCGGGTACAGATACGCAGTATTTT. This encodes CASSLRLAGTDTQYF.

The chain carries TRBV10-3 and TRBJ2-7; TRBD1 might be the D (6 bases). This CDR3 has 14 residues. V was pared by 0 bases and J by 8 bases, with 14 bases between. CDR1 and CDR2 from the germline V gene are ENHRY and SYGVKD. This CDR3 reads CAISESQGQGKQYF. The CDR3 nucleotides are TGTGCCATCAGTGAGTCACAGGGTCAAGGGAAGCAGTACTTC.

The gene calls are TRBV30 and TRBJ2-1; D possibly corresponds to TRBD2 (7 bases). Per germline, CDR1 GTSNPN and CDR2 SVGIG (reference sequence). This CDR3 spans 15 amino acids. V was shortened by 1 base and J by 5 bases, with 15 bases between the two germline ends. CDR3 sequence reads: CAWSGGRGRNNEQFF. The CDR3 DNA is TGTGCCTGGAGTGGAGGGAGGGGGAGAAACAATGAGCAGTTCTTC. The variable domain in full, completed from reference TRBV30 and TRBJ2-1, reads SQTIHQWPATLVQPVGSPLSLECTVEGTSNPNLYWYRQAAGRGLQLLFYSVGIGQISSEVPQNLSASRPQDRQFILSSKKLLLSDSGFYLCAWSGGRGRNNEQFFGPGTRLTVL.

This chain uses TRBV29-1 with TRBJ2-1, with 10 bases that match TRBD2. The V and J ends lost 4 bases and 13 bases, in that order; junction bases with no gene match: 4. This CDR3 comprises 11 residues. Germline V gives CDR1 SQVTM, CDR2 ANQGSEA. The CDR3 DNA is TGCAGCGTTGGGACTAGCGGTTCTCAGTTCTTC. This encodes CSVGTSGSQFF.